This T cell receptor beta chain is drawn from a study of blood T cell repertoires in COVID-19. Study information: The cDNA or gDNA used as material had been derived from T cells, B-cell-depleted T cells, or PBMCs.

In the source study's methods: Reference gene primer amplification gave estimated nucleated cell counts. TCRdb keeps only in-frame clones here, not all; method: immunoSEQ multiplex PCR. The V and J calls and clone size were taken over from that table, and D and trimming were inferred from the DNA. The sample lists 65,000 to 90,000 clones, around 83% occurring once. This clone was recorded only once. V was cut by 2 bases and J by 4 bases, with 12 bases left in between. Germline CDR1 and CDR2: SEHNR and FQNEAQ (reference sequence). The CDR3 is 15 amino acids. This chain links TRBV7-9 with TRBJ1-5; weak D call: TRBD1 (5 bases). The sequenced sample was peripheral blood. The clonotype was recovered from a woman aged 60-75 years with acute or convalescent COVID-19. Here the CDR3 reads CASSLMGQGNQPQHF. In nucleotides, the CDR3 is TGTGCCAGCAGCTTAATGGGCCAGGGAAATCAGCCCCAGCATTTT. The full variable domain, completed using reference TRBV7-9 and TRBJ1-5, is DTGVSQNPRHKITKRGQNVTFRCDPISEHNRLYWYRQTLGQGPEFLTYFQNEAQLEKSRLLSDRFSAERPKGSFSTLEIQRTEQGDSAMYLCASSLMGQGNQPQHFGDGTRLSIL.